This passage covers 3 T cell receptor beta chains from one sample sequenced in a study of early T cells in non-severe SARS-CoV-2 infection. TCRdb redid the calling of the 5' RACE reads with MiXCR, one entry per CDR3 protein. Of about 49,000 distinct CDR3 sequences in the sample, about 12% were seen once. Sequences were obtained from whole blood. The receptors shown here come from an adult who was a healthcare worker with PCR-confirmed SARS-CoV-2 infection or an uninfected control (not recorded which).

This clonotype was seen at least ten times. V gene TRBV5-4 combines with J gene TRBJ2-2; no clear D gene. Germline V gene sequence: CDR1 SGHNT, CDR2 YYREEE (reference sequence). The V end was cut by 1 base, the J end by 2 bases, with 0 bases between. The CDR3 is 12 residues long. The CDR3 here is CASSLNTGELFF. The DNA for the CDR3 is TGTGCCAGCAGCTTGAACACCGGGGAGCTGTTTTTT.

Many counts were recorded for this clonotype. V and J are TRBV11-3 and TRBJ2-1; TRBD1 matches 11 bases. J was trimmed by 6 bases and V by 2 bases; bases with no gene match: 3. Looked up from germline, CDR1 is SGHNT and CDR2 is YENEEA. The length of the CDR3 is 15 residues. The CDR3 DNA reads TGTGCCAGCAGCTTAAGGGGGACAGGGGGCAATGAGCAGTTCTTC. Its protein is CASSLRGTGGNEQFF. The whole variable domain, remainder taken from reference TRBV11-3 and TRBJ2-1, is EAGVVQSPRYKIIEKKQPVAFWCNPISGHNTLYWYLQNLGQGPELLIRYENEEAVDDSQLPKDRFSAERLKGVDSTLKIQPAELGDSAVYLCASSLRGTGGNEQFFGPGTRLTVL.

This clonotype has just a few counts. The rearrangement uses TRBV29-1 and TRBJ2-7; TRBD1 matches 7 bases. The CDR3 is 12 residues long. The J segment lost 3 bases and the V segment lost 7 bases, leaving 6 bases of the junction unmatched. Germline V gene sequence: CDR1 SQVTM, CDR2 ANQGSEA. DNA for the CDR3: TGCAGCGCCCAGGGGGTGAGCTACGAGCAGTACTTC. It is translated as CSAQGVSYEQYF.